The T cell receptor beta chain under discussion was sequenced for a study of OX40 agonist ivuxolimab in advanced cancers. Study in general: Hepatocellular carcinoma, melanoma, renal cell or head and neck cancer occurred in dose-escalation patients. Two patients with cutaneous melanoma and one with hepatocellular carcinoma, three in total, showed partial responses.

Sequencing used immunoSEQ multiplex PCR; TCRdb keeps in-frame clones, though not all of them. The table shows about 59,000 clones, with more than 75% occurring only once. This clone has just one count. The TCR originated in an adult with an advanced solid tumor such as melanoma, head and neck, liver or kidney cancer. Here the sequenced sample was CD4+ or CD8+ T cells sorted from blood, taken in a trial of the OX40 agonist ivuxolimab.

CDR3 bases: TGTGCCAGCAGTGGGTGGGGGGGTTTAGATAGCAATCAGCCCCAGCATTTT. It translates to CASSGWGGLDSNQPQHF. V and J are TRBV2 and TRBJ1-5, with D perhaps matching TRBD1 (5 bases). V gave up 4 bases and J gave up 0 bases, with 16 bases separating them. This CDR3 comprises 17 residues. CDR1 SNHLY and CDR2 FYNNEI come from the germline V gene.